The clone carrying this T cell receptor (beta chain) was counted between two and nine times. Antigen specificity is unknown. This likely comes from a read error, as the CDR3 has no conserved phenylalanine or tryptophan at its end. The CDR3 spans 15 residues. Unmatched junction bases numbered 6, after V lost 6 bases and J lost 5 bases. CDR1 is SNHLY and CDR2 is FYNNEI in the germline V gene. This sample stems from a study of molecular identifiers for immune sequencing clone quantification. Making the bulk TCR libraries relied on previously described methods and listed TCR primers. TCRdb reanalysed the PCR reads using MiXCR and keeps one entry per CDR3 protein. This sample carries nearly 650,000 distinct CDR3 sequences, 25% of them seen once, and the ten largest clones take about 0.81%. Study-level results: Barcode sharing among identical TCR molecules could make large clones appear smaller.

The specimen sequenced was naive CD8+ T cells from blood, with Jurkat cell RNA spiked in. Subset in this sample: FACS-sorted CD8+CD4-CCR7+CD45RA+ naive T cells. The TCR comes from a human donor in good health. Some libraries in this study had Jurkat cell RNA spiked in. The rearrangement joins TRBV2 to TRBJ2-5; the match to TRBD2 covers 13 bases. The CDR3 loop reads CASRQLAGGPETQYL. CDR3 bases: TGTGCCAGCAGACAACTAGCGGGAGGGCCGGAGACCCAGTACCTC.